The 12 T cell receptor beta chains listed next were all sequenced from one sample in a study of PD-1 blockade in mismatch repair-deficient tumors (TCRdb year 2017). Libraries came from the immunoSEQ multiplex PCR assay. The source is immuneACCESS, and TCRdb retained only in-frame sequences with V and J called. Part of the clones is not carried over; for the studies checked, unresolved V genes explain less than half of this, and the remainder is unexplained. In all, the sample holds about 68,000 clones, and around 73% of those were seen once. The ten biggest clones cover 5% to 6.5% of the sample. Specimen: peripheral blood, collected 2 weeks after starting pembrolizumab. These receptors were obtained from an adult with mismatch repair-deficient cancer.

This chain links TRBV7-3 with TRBJ2-1; 8 bases map to TRBD2. Germline V gene lookup returns CDR1 SGHTA and CDR2 FQGTGA. J lost 8 bases, V lost 6 bases, and 12 bases had no gene match. The CDR3 has 15 residues. The CDR3 sequence: CASSRIYGRADEQFF. The DNA of the CDR3 is TGTGCCAGCAGTCGAATCTACGGGAGGGCCGATGAGCAGTTCTTC.

On this clone: Relative to the germline gene, one junction end is altered; a read error may explain this. The chain joins TRBV5-4 to TRBJ2-1; D is unresolved. The CDR3 consists of 15 residues. Germline CDR1 reads SGHNT; CDR2 reads YYREEE (reference sequence). This CDR3 is CASSALVGSSNEQFF. CDR3 nucleotide sequence: TGTGCCAGCAGCGCCCTAGTAGGGTCCTCCAATGAGCAGTTCTTC.

The chain links TRBV6-6 to TRBJ1-2; unclear D gene. Germline-derived CDR1 and CDR2 are MNHNY and SVGAGI (reference sequence). V was pared by 7 bases and J by 6 bases, with 9 bases between. CDR3 length: 11 amino acids. The CDR3 region has the DNA TGTGCCAGCATGGAGAGGCATGGCTACACCTTC. Amino acid sequence: CASMERHGYTF.

V and J are TRBV11-2 and TRBJ1-6; possible D gene TRBD1, 6 bases. Trimming stripped 0 bases from V and 14 bases from J, with 11 bases between. The germline CDR1 and CDR2 sequences are SGHAT and FQNNGV. The CDR3 is 13 residues long. The CDR3 DNA follows: TGTGCCAGCAGCTTAGAAAGAGGGGGGTCCCTCCACTTT. Residues: CASSLERGGSLHF.

The V gene is TRBV9, the J gene TRBJ1-3, with TRBD1 as a possible D gene (5 bases). The V gene lost 4 bases and the J gene lost 2 bases, with 16 bases spanning the gap. Germline values: CDR1 SGDLS, CDR2 YYNGEE. This CDR3 comprises 16 residues. For the CDR3, the DNA is TGTGCCAGCAGCCCAGCGGGCGACAGTACTGGAAACACCATATATTTT. Translated: CASSPAGDSTGNTIYF.

As DNA, the CDR3 is TGTGCCAGCAGTGAAGCGTTCTGGACAGTGAATCAGCCCCAGCATTTT. Its protein is CASSEAFWTVNQPQHF. V is TRBV2 and J is TRBJ1-5; a weak D match, TRBD1 (6 bases). The CDR3 is made up of 16 amino acids. V lost 0 bases and J 4 bases, leaving 13 bases between the germline ends. In germline, CDR1 is SNHLY, CDR2 FYNNEI.

The chain uses TRBV4-2 and TRBJ2-7, with TRBD2 identical over 12 bases. Germline trimming cut 1 base from V and 3 bases from J; bases unmatched to any gene: 1. The CDR3 loop spans 15 amino acids. CDR1 is LGHNA, CDR2 YNFKEQ, per germline. CDR3 residues: CASSQGLAGVYEQYF. The CDR3 DNA is TGTGCCAGCAGCCAAGGACTAGCGGGAGTCTACGAGCAGTACTTC.

The chain links TRBV29-1 to TRBJ2-7, with D hard to call. The CDR3 is 12 amino acids. V was trimmed by 6 bases and J by 1 base, leaving 10 bases between them. Germline-derived CDR1 and CDR2 are SQVTM and ANQGSEA. The CDR3 DNA follows: TGCAGCGTATTCATAGGATCCTACGAGCAGTACTTC. It codes for CSVFIGSYEQYF.

The chain combines TRBV6-5 with TRBJ2-7; D not resolved. Trimming took off 0 bases at V and 5 bases at J, with 8 bases between the two ends. Germline CDR1 reads MNHEY; CDR2 reads SVGAGI. The CDR3 consists of 13 residues. In DNA form, the CDR3 reads TGTGCCAGCAGTTACTCGCACGAAAACGAGCAGTACTTC. This codes for CASSYSHENEQYF.

The chain combines TRBV30 with TRBJ2-2; 7 bases line up with TRBD2. V was clipped by 2 bases and J by 4 bases; unmatched bases: 7. Germline CDR1 is GTSNPN and CDR2 is SVGIG (reference sequence). This CDR3 spans 15 amino acids. The CDR3 coding sequence is TGTGCCTGGAGTTCGCGGGGGAGTATCACCGGGGAGCTGTTTTTT. Translation gives CAWSSRGSITGELFF.

This sequence joins TRBV7-9 and TRBJ2-3; tentative D call: TRBD1 (5 bases). Deletions cut 5 bases from V and 2 bases from J, with 14 bases between. This CDR3 has 15 amino acids. Germline CDR1 is SEHNR and CDR2 is FQNEAQ (reference sequence). The CDR3 DNA reads as TGTGCCAGCAGCAGGGGTTACCAAATCACAGATACGCAGTATTTT. It codes for CASSRGYQITDTQYF.

This chain uses TRBV9 with TRBJ2-7, with D possibly being TRBD2 (5 bases). In germline, CDR1 is SGDLS, CDR2 YYNGEE. V was cut by 7 bases and J by 2 bases, with 16 bases left in between. The length of the CDR3 is 14 residues. The CDR3 region is CASRLRAPTYEQYF. The CDR3 DNA sequence: TGTGCCAGCCGGCTGCGGGCACCAACCTACGAGCAGTACTTC.